This TCR beta chain is drawn from a study of cytomegalovirus exposure and HLA in healthy donors. PCR primers comprised 60 Vbeta and 13 Jbeta primers. The method was immunoSEQ multiplex PCR; TCRdb's version includes in-frame clones alone and lacks a portion of them. The data contain approximately 180,000 clones, about 69% of them singletons. This CDR3 spans 14 amino acids. V lost 5 bases, J lost 4 bases, and 14 bases lay in between. The germline V gene has CDR1 MNHNS and CDR2 SASEGT. As to this clone: Its matching antigen is unknown.

Overall study results and limits: When presence/absence was analysed, sequencing depth was taken to be roughly uniform across donors. With further analysis later on, most CMV-associated TCR beta chains appeared HLA-restricted. With high specificity and sensitivity, the classifier reportedly diagnosed cytomegalovirus status.

V usage is TRBV6-1 and J usage is TRBJ1-1; possibly TRBD1 for D (5 bases). This TCR was recovered from a male donor in good health and CMV-seronegative. The sample taken for sequencing was PBMCs. The CDR3 sequence: CASSPGWGGTEAFF. The CDR3 DNA reads as TGTGCCAGCAGTCCGGGTTGGGGGGGCACTGAAGCTTTCTTT.